This T cell receptor beta chain came from a study of CD8 T cells in Susac syndrome. Sequencing targeted TCR beta in T cells from blood (CD8+ and CD4+). CD8+ and CD4+ T cells were negatively isolated; TEMRA cells were FACS-enriched. It was with random hexamers that 0.5 to 1 ug RNA was reverse transcribed. TCR beta CDR3 was amplified by immunoSEQ multiplex PCR. This amplification extended across 54 Vbeta and 13 Jbeta segments. TCRdb recomputed calls from the immunoSEQ multiplex PCR reads with MiXCR, one row per CDR3 protein. The sample carries 130,000 to 150,000 distinct CDR3 sequences, more than 90% recorded once. The sample consisted of CD4+ T cells from PBMCs. The receptor was derived from a human donor with Susac syndrome.

Here the CDR3 DNA reads TGTGCCAGCAACAGAGGGTTGAACACTGAAGCTTTCTTT. Protein: CASNRGLNTEAFF. The chain is built from TRBV7-2 and TRBJ1-1; D gene uncertain. Trimming removed 7 bases from V and 0 bases from J, with 9 bases in between. Germline V CDR1 and CDR2: SGHTA, FQGNSA. The CDR3 length is 13 residues.